This section outlines one TCR beta chain sequence together with its context. Naive CD8 T cell sorting was performed on the CD8+CD4-CCR7+CD45RA+ phenotype. CDR1 and CDR2 (germline): MNHEY, SMNVEV (reference sequence). V trimming: 3 bases; J trimming: 2 bases; junction bases outside the gene matches: 6. The CDR3 consists of 16 residues. The data stem from a study of molecular identifiers for immune sequencing clone quantification. One entry per CDR3 protein, called by TCRdb with MiXCR from the PCR reads. The sample records approximately 550,000 distinct CDR3 sequences, 20% to 25% being singletons. The source material was naive CD8+ T cells from blood, with Jurkat cell RNA spiked in. Subset in this sample: FACS-sorted CD8+CD4-CCR7+CD45RA+ naive T cells. The chain links TRBV27 to TRBJ2-3; TRBD1 aligns across 9 bases. This TCR was recovered from a human donor in good health. Some libraries in this study had Jurkat cell RNA spiked in. The CDR3 DNA is TGTGCCAGCAGTTTGGGCGGGACAGGGTACACAGATACGCAGTATTTT. Translated, it gives CASSLGGTGYTDTQYF.